The present T cell receptor beta chain was sequenced within a study of Ad26.COV2.S vaccination and SARS-CoV-2 variants. The table came from immunoSEQ multiplex PCR; TCRdb's copy has only in-frame clones and leaves some out. The repertoire holds 350,000 to 450,000 clones, with under 95% as singletons. On this clone itself: Its target is not known.

Study-wide results and limits: Analyses of TCR breadth and depth may have underestimated total T cell responses.

CDR3 length: 14 residues. V gave up 2 bases and J gave up 0 bases, with 6 bases separating them. CDR1 and CDR2 from the germline V gene are MNHEY and SVGAGI. The source is a human donor who had recovered from COVID-19. The chain uses TRBV6-5 and TRBJ2-3; D remains ambiguous. Source: peripheral blood, taken after recovery from COVID-19. CDR3 DNA sequence: TGTGCCAGCAGTTACGAACCTAGCACAGATACGCAGTATTTT. Translation: CASSYEPSTDTQYF.